Following are 5 T cell receptor beta chains from one sample sequenced in a study of T cells and Merkel cell carcinoma outcomes. Assay: immunoSEQ multiplex PCR; the TCRdb copy retains only in-frame clones and omits some. This sample has over 15,000 clones, with roughly 81% found just once. Input material: tumor tissue from Merkel cell carcinoma. The source of these receptors is a human donor with Merkel cell carcinoma.

V usage is TRBV5-5 and J usage is TRBJ2-1, with 10 bases that match TRBD1. The ends lost 4 bases at V and 9 bases at J; junction bases unmatched: 10. The CDR3 runs 15 residues. Germline lookup yields CDR1 SGHKS and CDR2 YYEKEE (reference sequence). The CDR3 protein is CASSPGTGVVSEQFF. The DNA of the CDR3 is TGTGCCAGCAGCCCAGGGACAGGGGTAGTCAGTGAGCAGTTCTTC.

The chain links TRBV5-1 to TRBJ1-3, with D perhaps TRBD1 (5 bases). V dropped 0 bases and J dropped 4 bases, with 8 bases sitting between them. This CDR3 contains 14 residues. Germline values: CDR1 SGHRS, CDR2 YFSETQ. CDR3 nucleotide sequence: TGCGCCAGCAGCTTGGCAGGGTACGGAAACACCATATATTTT. It yields the protein CASSLAGYGNTIYF. The variable domain in full, with the rest retrieved from reference TRBV5-1 and TRBJ1-3, is KAGVTQTPRYLIKTRGQQVTLSCSPISGHRSVSWYQQTPGQGLQFLFEYFSETQRNKGNFPGRFSGRQFSNSRSEMNVSTLELGDSALYLCASSLAGYGNTIYFGEGSWLTVV.

This chain links TRBV4-2 with TRBJ1-1; D not certain. Trimming removed 1 base at V and 1 base at J, with 10 bases between. CDR3 size: 15 residues. Germline V lookup: CDR1 LGHNA, CDR2 YNFKEQ. CDR3 nucleotides: TGTGCCAGCAGCCAAGTTGGGAGTACGAACACTGAAGCTTTCTTT. Translating it yields CASSQVGSTNTEAFF.

This chain joins TRBV6-1 and TRBJ2-1; the D gene is possibly TRBD2 (5 bases). This CDR3 is built from 13 residues. V gave up 1 base and J gave up 12 bases, with 13 bases separating them. Germline V gives CDR1 MNHNS, CDR2 SASEGT. The CDR3 is CASSEGLTLRQFF. DNA of the CDR3: TGTGCCAGCAGTGAAGGACTAACCCTCAGGCAGTTCTTC.

The chain employs TRBV5-1 and TRBJ1-1; TRBD1 agrees at 7 bases. With V trimmed by 3 bases and J by 3 bases, 8 bases remained unmatched. There are 15 residues in the CDR3. Germline V gene lookup returns CDR1 SGHRS and CDR2 YFSETQ. CDR3 region: CASSWGQLGDTEAFF. The CDR3 bases are TGCGCCAGCAGCTGGGGACAGCTTGGTGACACTGAAGCTTTCTTT.